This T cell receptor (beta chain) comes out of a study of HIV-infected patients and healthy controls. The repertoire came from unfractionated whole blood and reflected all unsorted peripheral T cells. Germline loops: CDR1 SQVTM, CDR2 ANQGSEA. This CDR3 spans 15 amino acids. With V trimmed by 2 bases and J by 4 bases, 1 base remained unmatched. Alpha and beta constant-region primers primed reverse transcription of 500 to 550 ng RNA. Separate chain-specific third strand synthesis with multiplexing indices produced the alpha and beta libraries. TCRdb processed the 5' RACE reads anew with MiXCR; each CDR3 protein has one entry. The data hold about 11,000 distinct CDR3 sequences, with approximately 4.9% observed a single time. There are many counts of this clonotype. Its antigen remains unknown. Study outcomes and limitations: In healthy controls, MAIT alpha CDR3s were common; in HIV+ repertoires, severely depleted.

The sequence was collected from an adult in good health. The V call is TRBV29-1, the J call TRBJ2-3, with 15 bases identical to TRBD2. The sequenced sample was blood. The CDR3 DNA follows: TGCAGCGTTGAACGGACTAGCGGGGGGGCAGATACGCAGTATTTT. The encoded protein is CSVERTSGGADTQYF.